The 16 T cell receptor beta chains below come from one sample, sequenced in a study of blood T cell repertoires in COVID-19 (dated by TCRdb to the early 2020s). Libraries were constructed by the immunoSEQ multiplex PCR assay. TCRdb stores this immuneACCESS table with in-frame sequences only. Part of the clones is absent; in the studies checked, under half of the shortfall reflects unresolved V genes, and no reason is known for the rest. The sample yields approximately 180,000 clones; over 75% were counted once. In total, the top ten clones hold about 1.2% of the sample. The sequencing sample was made of PBMCs or T cells enriched from blood (not recorded which). Receptors were obtained from a human donor with acute COVID-19. The donor label of this sample is uncertain.

The chain recombines TRBV6-6 with TRBJ1-1; 7 positions agree with TRBD1. CDR3 length: 19 amino acids. V was clipped by 9 bases and J by 5 bases; unmatched bases: 27. The germline gives CDR1 MNHNY, CDR2 SVGAGI (reference sequence). CDR3 protein: CASTRKWVRMAGGITEAFF. The DNA for the CDR3 is TGTGCCAGTACTCGAAAATGGGTTCGCATGGCAGGGGGGATAACTGAAGCTTTCTTT.

The genes are TRBV18 and TRBJ1-1, with 8 bases matching TRBD1. Germline V gene data show CDR1 as KGHSH and CDR2 as LQKENI. The CDR3 length is 16 residues. The V and J ends lost 2 bases and 1 base, in that order; junction bases with no gene match: 6. The chain's CDR3 is CASSPGQGAKNTEAFF. DNA for the CDR3: TGTGCCAGCTCACCAGGTCAGGGGGCGAAGAACACTGAAGCTTTCTTT.

The chain couples TRBV4-1 to TRBJ2-7, with 10 bases matching TRBD2. Per germline, CDR1 MGHRA and CDR2 YSYEKL. Germline trimming cut 6 bases from V and 4 bases from J; bases unmatched to any gene: 9. The CDR3 sequence is 15 residues long. For the CDR3, the DNA is TGCGCCAGCAGTCCCCTAAGCGGGGGGGCTTACGAGCAGTACTTC. The encoded protein is CASSPLSGGAYEQYF.

The chain uses TRBV5-1 and TRBJ2-7, with D possibly being TRBD1 (7 bases). Germline loops: CDR1 SGHRS, CDR2 YFSETQ. Between the trimmed V and J ends, which lost 1 base and 1 base, there was a span of 9 bases. The CDR3 runs 14 residues. The CDR3 DNA sequence: TGCGCCAGCAGCTTGCAGGGGGGATCCTACGAGCAGTACTTC. Translated, it gives CASSLQGGSYEQYF.

This chain connects TRBV5-1 to TRBJ2-7; perhaps TRBD2 as D (5 bases). CDR1 and CDR2 from the germline V gene are SGHRS and YFSETQ. This CDR3 is built from 15 residues. The V gene lost 0 bases and the J gene lost 4 bases, with 14 bases spanning the gap. CDR3 protein: CASSLDPELAYEQYF. The DNA for the CDR3 is TGCGCCAGCAGCTTGGATCCGGAGCTAGCTTACGAGCAGTACTTC.

This clone is a singleton in its sample. The chain joins TRBV7-2 to TRBJ1-1; a weak D match, TRBD1 (5 bases). Germline CDR1 reads SGHTA; CDR2 reads FQGNSA. V was trimmed by 5 bases and J by 0 bases, leaving 10 bases between them. The CDR3 has 14 amino acids. CDR3: CASSPQVLNTEAFF. The CDR3, as DNA: TGTGCCAGCAGCCCACAGGTCCTGAACACTGAAGCTTTCTTT.

The J gene is TRBJ1-5, the V gene TRBV27; 7 bases match TRBD1. Trimming cost V 7 bases and J 3 bases; bases outside gene matches: 9. CDR3 size: 15 residues. Per germline, CDR1 MNHEY and CDR2 SMNVEV (reference sequence). The DNA for the CDR3 is TGTGCCAGCATCTCCCCGGGACAGAACAATCAGCCCCAGCATTTT. Translation gives CASISPGQNNQPQHF.

This clone appeared once. The chain employs TRBV27 and TRBJ1-2; tentatively, D is TRBD1 (6 bases). V dropped 5 bases and J dropped 5 bases, with 18 bases sitting between them. Germline V CDR1 and CDR2: MNHEY, SMNVEV (reference sequence). The CDR3 has 15 amino acids. The CDR3 coding sequence is TGTGCCAGCAGTCCGGTCCGGGACATCGGGTATGGCTACACCTTC. This codes for CASSPVRDIGYGYTF.

This clone was recorded only once. CDR3 residues: CASSLARIVQDTQYF. DNA of the CDR3: TGTGCCAGCAGCTTAGCGAGAATAGTTCAAGATACGCAGTATTTT. The rearrangement uses TRBV7-2 and TRBJ2-3, with D uncertain. The CDR3 length is 15 residues. From germline, CDR1 is SGHTA and CDR2 FQGNSA. Deletions cut 0 bases from V and 5 bases from J, with 12 bases between. Full variable domain (missing parts from reference TRBV7-2 and TRBJ2-3): GAGVSQSPSNKVTEKGKDVELRCDPISGHTALYWYRQSLGQGLEFLIYFQGNSAPDKSGLPSDRFSAERTGGSVSTLTIQRTQQEDSAVYLCASSLARIVQDTQYFGPGTRLTVL.

As for this clone: Distinct nucleotide sequences in the sample also encode this CDR3. This sequence joins TRBV30 and TRBJ1-5; perhaps TRBD1 as D (6 bases). Per germline, CDR1 GTSNPN and CDR2 SVGIG (reference sequence). CDR3 length: 13 amino acids. V was trimmed by 0 bases and J by 4 bases, leaving 7 bases between them. The CDR3 here is CAWSVGGNQPQHF. The CDR3 region has the DNA TGTGCCTGGAGTGTAGGGGGAAATCAGCCCCAGCATTTT.

The rearrangement uses TRBV2 and TRBJ2-3, with 11 bases fitting TRBD2. CDR1 SNHLY and CDR2 FYNNEI come from the germline V gene. This CDR3 spans 18 amino acids. J was trimmed by 0 bases and V by 2 bases; bases with no gene match: 7. Here the CDR3 reads CASSETDRLAGSTDTQYF. CDR3 nucleotide sequence: TGTGCCAGCAGTGAAACCGATAGACTAGCGGGGAGCACAGATACGCAGTATTTT.

The chain couples TRBV3-1 (or the pseudogene TRBV3-2) to TRBJ1-4, with D perhaps TRBD1 (6 bases). Per the germline V gene, CDR1 is LGHDT and CDR2 is YNNKEL (reference sequence). Trimming cost V 0 bases and J 6 bases, with 14 bases left between them. The CDR3 consists of 16 residues. CDR3 sequence (DNA): TGTGCCAGCAGCCAAGATCCCCGACAGGCCGATGAAAAACTGTTTTTT. Its translation is CASSQDPRQADEKLFF.

The chain employs TRBV10-2 and TRBJ1-1, with 7 nucleotides matching TRBD1. The germline V gene encodes CDR1 WSHSY and CDR2 SAAADI. The trim removed 2 bases at V and 8 bases at J, leaving 2 bases unmatched. The CDR3 consists of 12 residues. CDR3 nucleotides: TGCGCCAGCAGTGAGGACAGGGCGGAAGCTTTCTTT. This encodes CASSEDRAEAFF.

The chain employs TRBV18 and TRBJ2-3; possible D gene TRBD1, 6 bases. CDR3 length equals 17 residues. Germline assignment: CDR1 KGHSH and CDR2 LQKENI. V lost 3 bases and J lost 0, with 16 bases in between. The CDR3 region has the DNA TGTGCCAGCTCACCGCTCGACAGGATAGCTAGCACAGATACGCAGTATTTT. It is translated as CASSPLDRIASTDTQYF. The full variable domain, its missing parts supplied by reference TRBV18 and TRBJ2-3, is NAGVMQNPRHLVRRRGQEARLRCSPMKGHSHVYWYRQLPEEGLKFMVYLQKENIIDESGMPKERFSAEFPKEGPSILRIQQVVRGDSAAYFCASSPLDRIASTDTQYFGPGTRLTVL.

The gene calls are TRBV18 and TRBJ2-2, with a tentative D call TRBD2 (6 bases). Trimming removed 4 bases from V and 2 bases from J, with 14 bases in between. Germline CDR1 is KGHSH and CDR2 is LQKENI. The CDR3 sequence is 16 residues long. The CDR3 DNA is TGTGCCAGCTCACTTCAGGAGGGGCCAAACACCGGGGAGCTGTTTTTT. This sequence encodes CASSLQEGPNTGELFF.

The CDR3 spells CASSLGPQGRFLSGNQPQHF. CDR3 nucleotides: TGTGCCAGCAGCTTAGGCCCACAGGGGCGATTTCTTTCGGGCAATCAGCCCCAGCATTTT. The chain carries TRBV7-3 and TRBJ1-5; TRBD1 agrees at 7 bases. The V gene end was trimmed by 2 bases and the J gene end by 2 bases; junction bases not matched to a gene: 18. In germline, CDR1 is SGHTA, CDR2 FQGTGA. CDR3 length: 20 amino acids.